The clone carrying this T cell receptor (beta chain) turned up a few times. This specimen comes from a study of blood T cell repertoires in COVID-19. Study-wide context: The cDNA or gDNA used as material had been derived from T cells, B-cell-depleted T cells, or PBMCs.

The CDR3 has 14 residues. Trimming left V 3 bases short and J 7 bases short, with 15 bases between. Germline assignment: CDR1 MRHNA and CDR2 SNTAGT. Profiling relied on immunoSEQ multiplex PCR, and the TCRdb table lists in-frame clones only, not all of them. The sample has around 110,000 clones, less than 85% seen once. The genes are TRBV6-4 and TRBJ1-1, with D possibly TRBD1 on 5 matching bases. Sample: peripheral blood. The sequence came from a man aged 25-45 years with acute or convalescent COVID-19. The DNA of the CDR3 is TGTGCCAGCAGTGAAACAGGAACCGACGGTGAAGCTTTCTTT. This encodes CASSETGTDGEAFF.